This TCR beta chain was recovered during a study of graft-versus-host responses after intestinal transplantation. Overall study context: The recipients all started with anti-thymocyte globulin induction and then took tacrolimus and steroids for roughly three years. Study-wide results and caveats: When patients had graft-donor T cell macrochimerism, their allografts held high graft-versus-host to host-versus-graft clonal ratios.

CDR3 length: 18 amino acids. V dropped 2 bases and J dropped 0; count of bases not matched to a gene: 9. Germline CDR1 reads MNHEY; CDR2 reads SMNVEV (reference sequence). A note on this clone: Its antigen is still unknown.

Data came from immunoSEQ multiplex PCR; TCRdb stores just in-frame clones and leaves some out. This sample yields fewer than 95,000 clones, of which just under 95% are seen a single time; about 0.4% belongs to the top ten. The clonotype originates from a human donor who was the organ donor for an intestinal transplant. The rearrangement joins TRBV27 to TRBJ2-2; 7 bases align to TRBD1. Specimen: unstimulated CD8+ T cells sorted from spleen or lymph node cells, collected before transplant. As DNA, the CDR3 is TGTGCCAGCAGTTTACCTCCGGGACAGCCACCGAACACCGGGGAGCTGTTTTTT. Translation gives CASSLPPGQPPNTGELFF.